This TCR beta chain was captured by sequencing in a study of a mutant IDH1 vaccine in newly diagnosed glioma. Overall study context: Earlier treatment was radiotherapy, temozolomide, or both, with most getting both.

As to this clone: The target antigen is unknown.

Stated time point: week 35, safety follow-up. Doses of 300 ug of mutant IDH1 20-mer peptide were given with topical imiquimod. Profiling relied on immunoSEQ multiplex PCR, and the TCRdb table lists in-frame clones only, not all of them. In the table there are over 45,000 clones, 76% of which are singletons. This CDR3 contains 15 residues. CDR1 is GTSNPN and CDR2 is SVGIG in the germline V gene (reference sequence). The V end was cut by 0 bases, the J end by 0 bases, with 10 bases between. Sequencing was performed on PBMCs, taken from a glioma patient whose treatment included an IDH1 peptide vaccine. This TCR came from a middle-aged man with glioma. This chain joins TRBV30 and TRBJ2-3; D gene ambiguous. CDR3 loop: CAWSVHSTSTDTQYF. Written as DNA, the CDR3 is TGTGCCTGGAGTGTACACTCAACTAGCACAGATACGCAGTATTTT.